This T cell receptor (beta chain) is from a study of naive and memory T cell subsets. The ends lost 8 bases at V and 5 bases at J; junction bases unmatched: 12. Germline V CDR1 and CDR2: SQVTM, ANQGSEA. The CDR3 consists of 14 residues. The SP2 primer and nested alpha and beta constant region primers amplified ligated cDNA in four rounds. One entry per CDR3 protein results from TCRdb running MiXCR on the 5' RACE reads. The repertoire holds approximately 32,000 distinct CDR3 sequences, with approximately 15% as singletons. The study, taken as a whole, reports: Potentially, T cell activation and differentiation skew this RNA-based measurement.

An oligonucleotide containing a UMI was ligated to the 3' end of TCR cDNA. Adult healthy volunteers gave 2.5 ml peripheral blood for whole-blood RNA. This clonotype came up many times. What it recognizes is unknown. This rearrangement joins TRBV29-1 to TRBJ2-1; 7 nucleotides agree with TRBD1. This receptor was identified in a female donor in good health. CDR3 coding DNA: TGCAGCATAGACTCAACAGGGGTAGACAATGAGCAGTTCTTC. Its translation is CSIDSTGVDNEQFF.